The present T cell receptor (beta chain) was sequenced within a study of CD8 T cells in ankylosing spondylitis. A single record per CDR3 protein comes from TCRdb applying MiXCR to the 5' RACE reads. The sample includes about 42,000 distinct CDR3 sequences, roughly 2.6% seen only once; the top ten take 4.6%. The CDR3 spans 15 residues. The V and J ends lost 3 bases and 4 bases respectively, with 16 bases between them. Germline V gene sequence: CDR1 SGDLS, CDR2 YYNGEE. This clonotype was seen many times. This TCR derives from a male donor with ankylosing spondylitis or in good health (not recorded which). Sample: blood, either unsorted or a sorted T cell fraction (not recorded which). The chain couples TRBV9 to TRBJ2-5, with D possibly matching TRBD2 (5 bases). CDR3 bases: TGTGCCAGCAGCGCCTACGTGGGGAGCGGAGAGACCCAGTACTTC. This encodes CASSAYVGSGETQYF.